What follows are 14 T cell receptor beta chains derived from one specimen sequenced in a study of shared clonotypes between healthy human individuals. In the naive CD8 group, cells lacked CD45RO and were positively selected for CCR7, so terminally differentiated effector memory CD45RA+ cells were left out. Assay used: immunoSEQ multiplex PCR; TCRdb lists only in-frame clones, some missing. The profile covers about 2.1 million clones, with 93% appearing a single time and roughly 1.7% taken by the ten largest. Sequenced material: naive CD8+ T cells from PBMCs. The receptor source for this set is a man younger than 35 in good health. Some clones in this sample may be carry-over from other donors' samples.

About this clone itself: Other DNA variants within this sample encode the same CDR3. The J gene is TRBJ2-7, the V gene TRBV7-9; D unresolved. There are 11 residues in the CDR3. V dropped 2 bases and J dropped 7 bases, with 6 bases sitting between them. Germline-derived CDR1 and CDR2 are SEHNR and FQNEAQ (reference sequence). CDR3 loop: CASSLTGEQYF. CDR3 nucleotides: TGTGCCAGCAGCTTAACTGGGGAGCAGTACTTC.

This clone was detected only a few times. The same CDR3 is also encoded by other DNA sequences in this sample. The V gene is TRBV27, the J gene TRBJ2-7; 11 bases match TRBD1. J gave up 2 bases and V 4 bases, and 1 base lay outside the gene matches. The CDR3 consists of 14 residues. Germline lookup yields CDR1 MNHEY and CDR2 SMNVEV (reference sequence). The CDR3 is CASSSGQGAYEQYF. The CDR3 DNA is TGTGCCAGCAGTTCGGGACAGGGGGCCTACGAGCAGTACTTC.

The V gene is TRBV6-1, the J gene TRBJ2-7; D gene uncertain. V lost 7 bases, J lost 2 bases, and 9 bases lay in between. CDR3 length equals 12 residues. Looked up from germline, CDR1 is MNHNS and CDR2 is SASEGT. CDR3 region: CASIDGTYEQYF. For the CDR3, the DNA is TGTGCCAGCATAGACGGAACCTACGAGCAGTACTTC.

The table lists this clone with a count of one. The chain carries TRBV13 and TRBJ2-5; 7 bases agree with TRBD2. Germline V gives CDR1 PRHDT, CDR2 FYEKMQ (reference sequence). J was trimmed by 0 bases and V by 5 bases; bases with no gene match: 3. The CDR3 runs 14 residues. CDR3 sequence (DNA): TGTGCCAGCAGCCGACGGGGGGACCAAGAGACCCAGTACTTC. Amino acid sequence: CASSRRGDQETQYF.

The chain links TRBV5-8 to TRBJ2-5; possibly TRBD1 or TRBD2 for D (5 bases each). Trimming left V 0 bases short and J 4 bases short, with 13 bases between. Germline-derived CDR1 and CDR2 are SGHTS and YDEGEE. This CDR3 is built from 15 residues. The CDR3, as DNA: TGTGCCAGCAGCTTGGGAGCAGTTGGGGGAGAGACCCAGTACTTC. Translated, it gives CASSLGAVGGETQYF.

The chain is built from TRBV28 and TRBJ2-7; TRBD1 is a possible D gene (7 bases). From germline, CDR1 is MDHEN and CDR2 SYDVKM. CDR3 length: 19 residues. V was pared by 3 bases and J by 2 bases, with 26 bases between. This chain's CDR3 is CASSFEGGGDSGVPYEQYF. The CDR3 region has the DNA TGTGCCAGCAGTTTCGAAGGGGGCGGGGATTCTGGTGTTCCCTACGAGCAGTACTTC.

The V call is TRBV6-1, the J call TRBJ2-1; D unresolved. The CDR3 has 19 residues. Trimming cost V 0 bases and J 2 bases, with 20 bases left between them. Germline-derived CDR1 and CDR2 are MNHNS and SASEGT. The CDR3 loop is CASSEAGLFTAPPYNEQFF. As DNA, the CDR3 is TGTGCCAGCAGTGAAGCGGGCTTGTTTACGGCTCCCCCCTACAATGAGCAGTTCTTC.

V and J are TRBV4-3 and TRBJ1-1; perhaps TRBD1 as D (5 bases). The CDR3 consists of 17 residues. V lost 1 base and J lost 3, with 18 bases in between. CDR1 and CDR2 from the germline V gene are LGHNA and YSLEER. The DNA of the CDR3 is TGCGCCAGCAGCCAAGCGATCTGGGGTCGAGGGGACACTGAAGCTTTCTTT. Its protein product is CASSQAIWGRGDTEAFF.

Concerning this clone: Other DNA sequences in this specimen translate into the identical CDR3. The CDR3 protein is CATSRDRGSNQPQHF. In DNA, the CDR3 is TGTGCCACCAGCAGAGACAGGGGCAGCAATCAGCCCCAGCATTTT. The V and J genes are TRBV15 and TRBJ1-5; D perhaps matches TRBD1 (6 bases). This CDR3 is built from 15 residues. Germline CDR1 reads LNHNV; CDR2 reads YYDKDF (reference sequence). The V and J ends lost 0 bases and 1 base respectively, with 7 bases between them.

The CDR3 DNA follows: TGTGCCATCAGCCCCGTGTTAGGGGGCTTTAACACTGAAGCTTTCTTT. It is translated as CAISPVLGGFNTEAFF. This sequence joins TRBV10-3 and TRBJ1-1; 7 positions match TRBD1. The CDR3 runs 16 residues. Germline lookup yields CDR1 ENHRY and CDR2 SYGVKD. V was clipped by 6 bases and J by 2 bases; unmatched bases: 12.

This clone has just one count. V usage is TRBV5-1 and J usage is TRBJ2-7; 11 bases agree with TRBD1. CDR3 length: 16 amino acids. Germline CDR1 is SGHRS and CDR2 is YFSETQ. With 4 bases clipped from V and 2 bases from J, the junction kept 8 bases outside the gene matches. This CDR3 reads CASSERGQGDPYEQYF. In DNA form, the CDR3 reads TGCGCCAGCAGCGAGAGGGGACAGGGGGACCCCTACGAGCAGTACTTC.

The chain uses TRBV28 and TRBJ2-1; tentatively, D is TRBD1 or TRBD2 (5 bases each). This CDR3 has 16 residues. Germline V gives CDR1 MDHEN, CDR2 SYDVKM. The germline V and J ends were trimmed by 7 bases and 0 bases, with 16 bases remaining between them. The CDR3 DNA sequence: TGTGCCAGCACCGCCGAGGGGCTGAGCTCCTACAATGAGCAGTTCTTC. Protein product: CASTAEGLSSYNEQFF.

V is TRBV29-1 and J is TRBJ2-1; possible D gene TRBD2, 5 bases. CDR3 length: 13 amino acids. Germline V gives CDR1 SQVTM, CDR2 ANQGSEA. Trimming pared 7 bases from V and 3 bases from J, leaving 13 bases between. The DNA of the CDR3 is TGCAGCGGACTACCTCCCCTCTACAATGAGCAGTTCTTC. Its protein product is CSGLPPLYNEQFF.

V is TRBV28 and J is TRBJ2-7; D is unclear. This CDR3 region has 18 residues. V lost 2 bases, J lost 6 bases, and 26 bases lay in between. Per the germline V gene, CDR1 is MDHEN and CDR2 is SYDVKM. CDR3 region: CASSLVPPNPLKGSEQYF. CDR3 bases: TGTGCCAGCAGTTTAGTACCCCCAAACCCCCTTAAAGGTAGCGAGCAGTACTTC.